Sequencing of this TCR beta chain was carried out in a study of shared clonotypes between healthy human individuals. Study-wide results and limits: Sampling used blood alone; tissue repertoires probably differ.

A word on this clone: Its cognate antigen is unknown.

Produced via immunoSEQ multiplex PCR; TCRdb's table is partial and in-frame only. This table holds hundreds of thousands of clones, roughly 97% found once. The length of the CDR3 is 17 residues. Germline CDR1 reads KGHSH; CDR2 reads LQKENI. V dropped 3 bases and J dropped 3; count of bases not matched to a gene: 10. The sequence came from a woman under 40 in good health. The chain has TRBV18 and TRBJ1-2; 10 bases fit TRBD1. The sequenced material came from naive CD4+ T cells sorted from blood. Subset specified: CD45RA+ positively selected. In nucleotides, the CDR3 is TGTGCCAGCTCACCCGTACTCCCCGGGACAGGGGACTATGGCTACACCTTC. Residues: CASSPVLPGTGDYGYTF.